This T cell receptor (beta chain) derives from a study of shared clonotypes between healthy human individuals. With 5 bases removed from V and 0 bases from J, the gap between germline ends came to 13 bases. Germline values: CDR1 SNHLY, CDR2 FYNNEI. This CDR3 has 15 amino acids. Whole-study results and caveats: In a few donors, 4.5% to 5.5% of naive CD4 clonotypes appeared in common. The low donor count limited represented genetic and exposure-history diversity. On the whole, naive subsets had larger estimated richness than memory subsets had. For sorted subsets, rarefaction showed incomplete sequencing despite large depth.

As concerns this clone: Antigen specificity is unknown.

The table came from immunoSEQ multiplex PCR; TCRdb's copy has only in-frame clones and leaves some out. The sample includes over a million clones, roughly 80% of them seen just once. Sequenced sample: memory CD4+ T cells sorted from blood. Noted subset: CD45RA-negative fraction. This TCR derives from a man between 18 and 35 years old in good health. The chain employs TRBV2 and TRBJ1-2, with no clear D. The CDR3, as DNA: TGTGCCAGCAGTTCCAAGGGTATCCCTAACTATGGCTACACCTTC. It specifies CASSSKGIPNYGYTF.